The 21 T cell receptor beta chains below come from one sample, sequenced in a study of OX40 agonist ivuxolimab in advanced cancers. Data came from immunoSEQ multiplex PCR; TCRdb stores just in-frame clones and leaves some out. Among approximately 61,000 clones, 70% to 90% were seen once, and the ten largest hold approximately 1.3%. The material sequenced was CD4+ or CD8+ T cells sorted from blood, taken in a trial of the OX40 agonist ivuxolimab. All receptors derive from an adult with an advanced solid tumor such as melanoma, head and neck, liver or kidney cancer.

The V call is TRBV4-3, the J call TRBJ2-3; 13 nucleotides align to TRBD2. CDR1 and CDR2 from the germline V gene are LGHNA and YSLEER. Losses at the gene ends were 1 base for V and 4 bases for J; bases not matched to a gene: 5. The CDR3 has 17 amino acids. The CDR3 reads CASSQARTSGSADTQYF. The CDR3 nucleotides are TGCGCCAGCAGCCAAGCTCGGACTAGCGGGAGTGCAGATACGCAGTATTTT.

The gene calls are TRBV11-2 and TRBJ1-1; no clear D gene. The CDR3 length is 13 residues. Looked up from germline, CDR1 is SGHAT and CDR2 is FQNNGV. Trimming shortened V by 1 base and J by 2 bases, and 5 bases separated the two germline ends. The CDR3 loop is CASSLGRNTEAFF. The CDR3 DNA reads as TGTGCCAGCAGCTTAGGCAGAAACACTGAAGCTTTCTTT.

This chain links TRBV7-8 with TRBJ1-6; weak D call: TRBD1 (5 bases). Trimming removed 1 base from V and 7 bases from J, with 11 bases in between. This CDR3 is built from 15 residues. The germline gives CDR1 SGHVS, CDR2 FQNEAQ. CDR3 residues: CASSLVRGRNSPLHF. In DNA form, the CDR3 reads TGTGCCAGCAGCTTAGTTCGGGGGAGGAATTCACCCCTCCACTTT.

This clone appeared a single time. This rearrangement joins TRBV5-1 to TRBJ2-3; no definite D call. The V end lost 4 bases, the J end lost 0 bases, and 12 bases lay between the germline ends. This CDR3 region has 15 residues. Germline V gene sequence: CDR1 SGHRS, CDR2 YFSETQ. The CDR3 DNA sequence: TGCGCCAGCAGCCCTGGCGCCTCTAGCACAGATACGCAGTATTTT. Protein sequence: CASSPGASSTDTQYF.

This chain joins TRBV9 and TRBJ2-3; the D is unclear. The V gene's germline CDR1 is SGDLS and CDR2 YYNGEE. V lost 0 bases and J 1 base, leaving 6 bases between the germline ends. CDR3 length: 14 residues. The CDR3 DNA is TGTGCCAGCAGCGTAGGGCCGGGCACAGATACGCAGTATTTT. Translated, it gives CASSVGPGTDTQYF.

V is TRBV11-2 and J is TRBJ1-5, with D maybe TRBD1 (5 bases). The CDR3 has 15 amino acids. Germline V gene data show CDR1 as SGHAT and CDR2 as FQNNGV. V gave up 5 bases and J gave up 6 bases, with 17 bases separating them. The DNA for the CDR3 is TGTGCCAGCAGCCTATCCTGGGGGGGAGGTCAGCCCCAGCATTTT. This sequence encodes CASSLSWGGGQPQHF.

The V gene is TRBV9, the J gene TRBJ2-5; D perhaps matches TRBD2 (6 bases). Germline CDR1 is SGDLS and CDR2 is YYNGEE. The V end lost 0 bases, the J end lost 4 bases, and 10 bases lay between the germline ends. The CDR3 covers 14 residues. CDR3 DNA: TGTGCCAGCAGCGTAGCGGGACTCTCAGAGACCCAGTACTTC. This codes for CASSVAGLSETQYF.

This chain joins TRBV19 and TRBJ2-7, with 8 bases fitting TRBD1. This CDR3 is built from 13 residues. V lost 8 bases, J lost 6 bases, and 9 bases stayed unmatched. Germline lookup yields CDR1 LNHDA and CDR2 SQIVND (reference sequence). The CDR3 DNA reads TGTGCCAGTGGGGCAGGGGGCAAAGGCGAGCAGTACTTC. Translation: CASGAGGKGEQYF.

The J gene is TRBJ1-2, the V gene TRBV5-4, with D possibly being TRBD1 (6 bases). Trimming removed 4 bases at V and 8 bases at J, with 18 bases between. Germline values: CDR1 SGHNT, CDR2 YYREEE (reference sequence). The CDR3 extends over 14 amino acids. The CDR3 reads CASSEQGLPVGYTF. The CDR3, as DNA: TGTGCCAGCAGCGAACAGGGACTCCCGGTGGGCTACACCTTC.

The V gene is TRBV28, the J gene TRBJ2-7; D not certain. V was trimmed by 10 bases and J by 7 bases, leaving 20 bases between them. The CDR3 is 13 residues long. Germline V gene sequence: CDR1 MDHEN, CDR2 SYDVKM. The CDR3 DNA is TGTGCCACCCTCCTCAGTTTATTGGGGGAGCAGTACTTC. The encoded protein is CATLLSLLGEQYF.

This rearrangement joins TRBV28 to TRBJ2-7; 10 bases align to TRBD2. The CDR3 runs 15 residues. J lost 4 bases, V lost 6 bases, and 9 bases had no gene match. CDR1 is MDHEN, CDR2 SYDVKM, per germline. As DNA, the CDR3 is TGTGCCAGCAGGGAACCTAGCGGGAGTGGGTACGAGCAGTACTTC. This encodes CASREPSGSGYEQYF.

The rearrangement joins TRBV7-2 to TRBJ1-2; 9 bases align to TRBD1. Germline-derived CDR1 and CDR2 are SGHTA and FQGNSA. The CDR3 consists of 14 residues. Trimming removed 0 bases from V and 10 bases from J; junction bases left unmatched: 6. CDR3 DNA sequence: TGTGCCAGCAGCTTAGCGGGACAGGGCATTGACTACACCTTC. Amino acid sequence: CASSLAGQGIDYTF.

CDR3 region: CASSLAGTANYGYTF. The CDR3 DNA follows: TGCGCCAGCAGCTTGGCAGGGACAGCTAACTATGGCTACACCTTC. The chain recombines TRBV5-1 with TRBJ1-2, with TRBD1 identical over 7 bases. The J segment lost 0 bases and the V segment lost 0 bases, leaving 2 bases of the junction unmatched. The CDR3 runs to 15 residues. Germline CDR1 reads SGHRS; CDR2 reads YFSETQ.

The chain employs TRBV10-3 and TRBJ2-3; either TRBD1 or TRBD2 may supply D (7 bases each). The CDR3 is made up of 14 amino acids. Germline V lookup: CDR1 ENHRY, CDR2 SYGVKD. V was trimmed by 6 bases and J by 4 bases, leaving 14 bases between them. The CDR3 sequence is CAIREGRGPDTQYF. The CDR3 DNA follows: TGTGCCATCAGAGAAGGGAGGGGGCCAGATACGCAGTATTTT.

The chain recombines TRBV6-4 with TRBJ2-3, with 11 bases identical to TRBD2. Per germline, CDR1 MRHNA and CDR2 SNTAGT. After removal of 6 bases from V and 2 bases from J, the junction contained 4 bases not matched to a gene. The CDR3 totals 15 residues. CDR3 DNA sequence: TGTGCCAGCAGAAGACTAGCGGGGTTCACAGATACGCAGTATTTT. Its translation is CASRRLAGFTDTQYF.

The genes are TRBV7-2 and TRBJ2-7, with TRBD1 matching over 8 bases. CDR3 length: 13 amino acids. Germline V lookup: CDR1 SGHTA, CDR2 FQGNSA. The V and J ends lost 3 bases and 3 bases, in that order; junction bases with no gene match: 1. The CDR3 region is CASSFGQGYEQYF. The CDR3 DNA reads as TGTGCCAGCAGCTTTGGACAGGGCTACGAGCAGTACTTC. Variable domain in full (rest from reference TRBV7-2 and TRBJ2-7): GAGVSQSPSNKVTEKGKDVELRCDPISGHTALYWYRQSLGQGLEFLIYFQGNSAPDKSGLPSDRFSAERTGGSVSTLTIQRTQQEDSAVYLCASSFGQGYEQYFGPGTRLTVT.

The CDR3 DNA follows: TGTGCCAGCAGGATAAGGACAGGGGTAGGCTACACCTTC. Its protein is CASRIRTGVGYTF. The V call is TRBV2, the J call TRBJ1-2; 9 nucleotides agree with TRBD1. The CDR3 sequence is 13 residues long. With 6 bases clipped from V and 8 bases from J, the junction kept 7 bases outside the gene matches. Germline CDR1 reads SNHLY; CDR2 reads FYNNEI.

The V and J genes are TRBV11-2 and TRBJ2-7; D is unresolved. The V gene's germline CDR1 is SGHAT and CDR2 FQNNGV. V was trimmed by 3 bases and J by 2 bases, leaving 14 bases between them. The CDR3 has 15 residues. The CDR3: CASSFNNGSPYEQYF. DNA for the CDR3: TGTGCCAGCAGCTTTAACAATGGTAGCCCCTACGAGCAGTACTTC.

The rearrangement links TRBV5-1 to TRBJ2-5; 7 bases agree with TRBD1. There are 13 residues in the CDR3. V lost 3 bases, J lost 5 bases, and 4 bases stayed unmatched. Germline V gene data show CDR1 as SGHRS and CDR2 as YFSETQ. Here the CDR3 DNA reads TGCGCCAGCAGCTGGACAGGCGAGGAGACCCAGTACTTC. Translated, it gives CASSWTGEETQYF.

The genes are TRBV28 and TRBJ1-1; the D is unclear. V lost 2 bases and J lost 2, with 9 bases in between. This CDR3 comprises 14 residues. Per the germline V gene, CDR1 is MDHEN and CDR2 is SYDVKM. The CDR3 is CASSLELINTEAFF. The CDR3 nucleotides are TGTGCCAGCAGTTTAGAGTTAATAAACACTGAAGCTTTCTTT. Full variable domain (missing parts from reference TRBV28 and TRBJ1-1): DVKVTQSSRYLVKRTGEKVFLECVQDMDHENMFWYRQDPGLGLRLIYFSYDVKMKEKGDIPEGYSVSREKKERFSLILESASTNQTSMYLCASSLELINTEAFFGQGTRLTVV.

The chain combines TRBV7-9 with TRBJ1-1, with TRBD1 as a possible D gene (5 bases). V dropped 8 bases and J dropped 1 base, with 11 bases sitting between them. The CDR3 is 13 amino acids. Germline lookup yields CDR1 SEHNR and CDR2 FQNEAQ (reference sequence). CDR3 sequence: CASLPGPNTEAFF. DNA for the CDR3: TGTGCCAGCTTACCGGGACCGAACACTGAAGCTTTCTTT.